Following are 28 T cell receptor beta chains from one sample sequenced in a study of Graves' ophthalmopathy and Graves' hyperthyroidism. Amplification from RNA transcripts yielded the TCR beta CDR3 regions. The workflow started with a first-round RT-PCR run with HTBI primers and then moved on to a second-round multiplex PCR. MiXCR was run by TCRdb on the multiplex PCR reads, yielding one entry per CDR3 protein. The data contain around 40,000 distinct CDR3 sequences, approximately 52% of them seen just once; the ten biggest clones take up roughly a sixth. Specimen: peripheral blood. The source is an adult man with Graves' ophthalmopathy.

V usage is TRBV20-1 and J usage is TRBJ1-2, with D maybe TRBD1 (6 bases). V lost 5 bases, J lost 4 bases, and 14 bases lay in between. This CDR3 comprises 13 residues. Germline lookup yields CDR1 DFQATT and CDR2 SNEGSKA (reference sequence). DNA for the CDR3: TGCAGTGCTTTACAGGGTGCAGGCTATGGCTACACCTTC. As protein: CSALQGAGYGYTF.

This clonotype occurred many times. The gene calls are TRBV6-2 or TRBV6-3 and TRBJ1-1; 8 positions match TRBD1. The CDR3 has 13 residues. V shed 5 bases, J shed 5 bases, and the junction held 4 bases outside the gene matches. The germline gives CDR1 MNHEY, CDR2 SVGEGT. The CDR3, as DNA: TGTGCCAGCAGTAGGACAGGGCAGACTGAAGCTTTCTTT. Translation: CASSRTGQTEAFF.

By frequency in the sample, this clonotype is medium-sized. This chain links TRBV7-2 with TRBJ2-7; 8 nucleotides line up with TRBD2. V shed 2 bases and J 7 bases; nucleotides not matched to a gene: 7. The CDR3 covers 14 residues. In germline, CDR1 is SGHTA, CDR2 FQGNSA. The CDR3, as DNA: TGTGCCAGCAGCTTATCCGTCGGGGGGGCAGAGCAGTACGTC. It codes for CASSLSVGGAEQYV.

In its sample, this clonotype was seen once. The V call is TRBV2, the J call TRBJ2-7, with 9 bases aligning to TRBD2. The V and J ends lost 7 bases and 4 bases, in that order; junction bases with no gene match: 5. The CDR3 covers 13 residues. CDR1 and CDR2 (germline): SNHLY, FYNNEI. CDR3 region: CASIRAGGYEQYF. The CDR3 nucleotides are TGTGCCAGCATTCGAGCGGGGGGTTACGAGCAGTACTTC.

In its sample, this clonotype is medium-sized. This rearrangement joins TRBV24-1 to TRBJ2-1, with D possibly matching TRBD1 (6 bases). Trimming left V 4 bases short and J 2 bases short, with 11 bases between. The CDR3 covers 15 residues. From germline, CDR1 is KGHDR and CDR2 SFDVKD. CDR3 nucleotides: TGTGCCACCAGTGAACCAGGGGCTGCCTACAATGAGCAGTTCTTC. Translated, it gives CATSEPGAAYNEQFF.

The chain joins TRBV28 to TRBJ2-1; 8 bases are shared with TRBD2. Germline lookup yields CDR1 MDHEN and CDR2 SYDVKM. Trimming at V came to 6 bases and at J to 4 bases, leaving 11 bases not matched to a gene. The CDR3 runs 16 residues. CDR3 bases: TGTGCCAGCAGAGGACTAGCTTCCCGCTCATACAATGAGCAGTTCTTC. Its protein is CASRGLASRSYNEQFF.

This clonotype appeared many times. The chain combines TRBV2 with TRBJ1-3; maybe TRBD1 (5 bases). CDR1 is SNHLY and CDR2 is FYNNEI in the germline V gene. Trimming stripped 1 base from V and 2 bases from J, with 15 bases between. This CDR3 is 17 amino acids long. Here the CDR3 DNA reads TGTGCCAGCAGTGAAGGGGGCGGAATCTTTACTGGAAACACCATATATTTT. As protein: CASSEGGGIFTGNTIYF. The full variable domain, completed using reference TRBV2 and TRBJ1-3, is EPEVTQTPSHQVTQMGQEVILRCVPISNHLYFYWYRQILGQKVEFLVSFYNNEISEKSEIFDDQFSVERPDGSNFTLKIRSTKLEDSAMYFCASSEGGGIFTGNTIYFGEGSWLTVV.

In this sample, this clonotype turned up many times. The chain is built from TRBV15 and TRBJ1-6, with no clear D. The CDR3 has 15 amino acids. The germline V gene has CDR1 LNHNV and CDR2 YYDKDF (reference sequence). Trimming stripped 5 bases from V and 6 bases from J, with 14 bases between. CDR3 nucleotide sequence: TGTGCCACCAGCGTCACTAAGGAGATTAATTCACCCCTCCACTTT. Amino acids: CATSVTKEINSPLHF.

CDR3 in amino acids: CASRSRDGPYEQYF. The CDR3 coding sequence is TGTGCCAGCAGATCGAGGGACGGCCCCTACGAGCAGTACTTC. This sequence joins TRBV2 and TRBJ2-7, with D perhaps being TRBD1 or TRBD2 (5 bases each). The germline CDR1 and CDR2 sequences are SNHLY and FYNNEI. V lost 6 bases to trimming and J lost 2 bases, with 14 bases between them. This CDR3 spans 14 amino acids.

Details on this clonotype: This may be a read error: a much more frequent sequence differs by one nucleotide. The gene calls are TRBV28 and TRBJ1-3; no definite D call. Germline assignment: CDR1 MDHEN and CDR2 SYDVKM. The CDR3 length is 14 residues. CDR3 DNA: TGTGCCAGCAGTCCCACTTACTCTGGAAGCACCATATATTTT. The encoded protein is CASSPTYSGSTIYF.

The chain combines TRBV6-1 with TRBJ1-2; 11 bases are a match to TRBD1. Losses at the gene ends were 1 base for V and 7 bases for J; bases not matched to a gene: 2. Looked up from germline, CDR1 is MNHNS and CDR2 is SASEGT. CDR3 size: 14 residues. CDR3 amino acids: CASSEGTGGFGYTF. CDR3 bases: TGTGCCAGCAGTGAAGGGACAGGGGGCTTTGGCTACACCTTC.

This chain connects TRBV19 to TRBJ1-6; D may be TRBD1 (5 bases). This CDR3 region has 13 residues. V shed 6 bases and J shed 7 bases, with 10 bases lying between them. Germline CDR1 LNHDA, CDR2 SQIVND (reference sequence). This chain's CDR3 is CASREGRNSPLHF. CDR3 DNA sequence: TGTGCCAGTAGAGAGGGACGGAATTCACCCCTCCACTTT.

There are many counts of this clonotype. This rearrangement joins TRBV6-1 to TRBJ2-1; the D gene is possibly TRBD1 (6 bases). Deletions cut 6 bases from V and 4 bases from J, with 7 bases between. The CDR3 is 12 amino acids. Germline CDR1 MNHNS, CDR2 SASEGT. The CDR3 sequence: CASRQGYNEQFF. CDR3 nucleotide sequence: TGTGCCAGCAGACAGGGATACAATGAGCAGTTCTTC.

As concerns this clonotype: Because the CDR3 is missing its conserved closing phenylalanine or tryptophan, this is likely a read error. This rearrangement joins TRBV19 to TRBJ2-7; TRBD1 matches at 8 bases. Unmatched junction bases numbered 4, after V lost 6 bases and J lost 3 bases. CDR3 length: 13 residues. Germline lookup yields CDR1 LNHDA and CDR2 SQIVND (reference sequence). CDR3 coding DNA: TGTGCCAGTAGCCTAGGACAGGGCTACGAGCAGTACCTC. Translation gives CASSLGQGYEQYL.

A word on this clonotype: One junction end disagrees with the germline gene, perhaps due to a read error. The chain carries TRBV5-1 and TRBJ2-7; TRBD1 matches at 7 bases. CDR3 size: 16 residues. Germline CDR1 and CDR2: SGHRS and YFSETQ. Here the CDR3 reads CASSLSFRGTSYEQCF. CDR3 nucleotide sequence: TGCGCCAGCAGCTTAAGTTTCAGGGGGACCTCCTACGAGCAGTGCTTC. The entire variable domain, with the rest obtained from reference TRBV5-1 and TRBJ2-7, is as follows: KAGVTQTPRYLIKTRGQQVTLSCSPISGHRSVSWYQQTPGQGLQFLFEYFSETQRNKGNFPGRFSGRQFSNSRSEMNVSTLELGDSALYLCASSLSFRGTSYEQCFGPGTRLTVT.

This clonotype was picked up many times. This chain connects TRBV20-1 to TRBJ1-1, with D possibly TRBD1 on 6 matching bases. Trimming removed 5 bases from V and 4 bases from J, with 17 bases in between. The CDR3 covers 14 residues. Germline V gene sequence: CDR1 DFQATT, CDR2 SNEGSKA (reference sequence). CDR3 coding DNA: TGCAGTGCTCCAACTCTAGTAGGGGGCACTGAAGCTTTCTTT. Its translation: CSAPTLVGGTEAFF.

This clonotype was observed once. The chain carries TRBV7-2 and TRBJ1-2; D is ambiguous. This CDR3 region has 14 residues. V dropped 7 bases and J dropped 4 bases, with 16 bases sitting between them. Per germline, CDR1 SGHTA and CDR2 FQGNSA. This CDR3 is CASNHRGTVYGYTF. CDR3 bases: TGTGCCAGCAATCACCGGGGAACCGTCTATGGCTACACCTTC.

This chain joins TRBV10-3 and TRBJ2-3; TRBD1 aligns across 8 bases. Germline V lookup: CDR1 ENHRY, CDR2 SYGVKD. The CDR3 is 16 residues long. The V segment lost 4 bases and the J segment 2 bases; nucleotides outside the gene matches: 8. The CDR3 protein is CAISGQGAGDTDTQYF. The CDR3 bases are TGTGCCATCAGTGGTCAGGGGGCAGGGGACACAGATACGCAGTATTTT.

The table lists this clonotype with many counts. The rearrangement links TRBV5-1 to TRBJ2-5, with a weak D call TRBD2 (6 bases). The germline CDR1 and CDR2 sequences are SGHRS and YFSETQ. The CDR3 has 14 amino acids. V was shortened by 0 bases and J by 4 bases, with 10 bases between the two germline ends. The CDR3 DNA reads as TGCGCCAGCAGCTTGGTTTTTAGCGGAGAGACCCAGTACTTC. Its translation: CASSLVFSGETQYF.

This clonotype was recorded many times. The chain is built from TRBV20-1 and TRBJ2-3; maybe TRBD2 (5 bases). CDR3 length: 14 residues. Trimming removed 6 bases from V and 0 bases from J, with 13 bases in between. Germline V gene sequence: CDR1 DFQATT, CDR2 SNEGSKA (reference sequence). For the CDR3, the DNA is TGCAGTGCCCGGAGGCTCTTTAGCACAGATACGCAGTATTTT. Its protein is CSARRLFSTDTQYF.

This clonotype was picked up many times. This chain joins TRBV6-7 and TRBJ1-4; no clear D. TRBV6-7 is reported as an ORF; its role is uncertain. This CDR3 is built from 14 residues. The V and J ends lost 2 bases and 0 bases respectively, with 4 bases between them. The CDR3 nucleotides read TGTGCCAGCAGTTACAGGGCAACTAATGAAAAACTGTTTTTT. Residues: CASSYRATNEKLFF.

A note on this clonotype: Without the conserved terminal phenylalanine or tryptophan, this CDR3 likely stems from a read error. This chain links TRBV12-3 or TRBV12-4 with TRBJ2-2; D is possibly TRBD2 (6 bases). The CDR3 is 11 amino acids. CDR3: CASSYAGGLFL. The DNA of the CDR3 is TGTGCCAGCAGTTACGCCGGGGGGCTGTTTCTT.

The chain is built from TRBV7-3 and TRBJ2-7; 15 nucleotides align to TRBD2. From germline, CDR1 is SGHTA and CDR2 FQGTGA. This CDR3 contains 15 residues. V lost 5 bases, J lost 4 bases, and 3 bases stayed unmatched. CDR3 in amino acids: CASSVGLAGGYEQYF. The CDR3 DNA reads TGTGCCAGCAGCGTGGGACTAGCGGGAGGTTACGAGCAGTACTTC.

This chain connects TRBV14 to TRBJ2-7; D not certain. The CDR3 extends over 14 amino acids. The germline V gene encodes CDR1 SGHDN and CDR2 FVKESK. This CDR3 is CARDPLSVGYEQYF. The CDR3 nucleotides are TGTGCTAGAGACCCGTTGAGTGTCGGCTACGAGCAGTACTTC.

In this sample, this clonotype turned up many times. V is TRBV6-1 and J is TRBJ2-4, with 7 bases aligning to TRBD2. Germline V gene data show CDR1 as MNHNS and CDR2 as SASEGT. The V segment lost 4 bases and the J segment 7 bases; nucleotides outside the gene matches: 7. This CDR3 contains 14 residues. This CDR3 is CASSVGLGLNIQYF. For the CDR3, the DNA is TGTGCCAGCAGTGTTGGACTAGGGCTGAACATTCAGTACTTC.

The chain recombines TRBV7-2 with TRBJ2-1; 7 bases fit TRBD1. Per germline, CDR1 SGHTA and CDR2 FQGNSA. J lost 3 bases, V lost 0 bases, and 2 bases had no gene match. The CDR3 is 15 amino acids. DNA for the CDR3: TGTGCCAGCAGCTTAGCTGGGACAGACTACAATGAGCAGTTCTTC. It yields the protein CASSLAGTDYNEQFF.

The CDR3 sequence is CASSLWGDLNQPQHF. In DNA form, the CDR3 reads TGTGCCAGCAGCCTCTGGGGAGACCTAAATCAGCCCCAGCATTTT. This rearrangement joins TRBV7-2 to TRBJ1-5; D is ambiguous. Germline V gene data show CDR1 as SGHTA and CDR2 as FQGNSA. Trimming left V 5 bases short and J 4 bases short, with 15 bases between. The CDR3 totals 15 residues. The complete variable domain, with remaining parts taken from reference TRBV7-2 and TRBJ1-5, reads GAGVSQSPSNKVTEKGKDVELRCDPISGHTALYWYRQSLGQGLEFLIYFQGNSAPDKSGLPSDRFSAERTGGSVSTLTIQRTQQEDSAVYLCASSLWGDLNQPQHFGDGTRLSIL.

The table lists this clonotype with many counts. This chain uses TRBV5-6 with TRBJ1-4; 7 bases align to TRBD1. V was clipped by 0 bases and J by 0 bases; unmatched bases: 8. Germline V gene data show CDR1 as SGHDT and CDR2 as YYEEEE. This CDR3 spans 18 amino acids. The CDR3 DNA reads as TGTGCCAGCAGCTTGGAAGGGGGCAGGACAACAACTAATGAAAAACTGTTTTTT. This translates into CASSLEGGRTTTNEKLFF.